This paragraph reports one TCR beta chain. The target antigen is unknown. This specimen comes from a study of CD8+CD57+ T cells in acquired aplastic anemia. Study-level background: Sorted CD4+ and CD8+ cell DNA averaged roughly 3.2 ug. Whole-study findings and limits: In CD8+ cells, Simpson's diversity showed no significant difference between patients and controls. A set of about 30 CD8+ CDR3 sequences was shared between patients and controls, and these sequences appeared highly expressed in patients.

Before being chosen for sequencing, patients had shown CD8+CD57+ cell expansion by flow cytometry. The germline gives CDR1 ENHRY, CDR2 SYGVKD. CDR3 length: 16 amino acids. Trimming left V 0 bases short and J 4 bases short, with 16 bases between. Using genomic DNA as the template, TCR beta VDJ and CDR3 profiling was carried out. One entry per CDR3 protein, called by TCRdb with MiXCR from the reads. The sample holds about 470,000 distinct CDR3 sequences; roughly 34% are singletons and the top ten take under 0.95%. The chain uses TRBV10-3 and TRBJ2-7; no reliable D call. This clonotype was obtained from a human donor with aplastic anemia. The source material was sorted CD4+, CD8+, or CD8+CD57+ T cells (not recorded which) from PBMCs. The CDR3 DNA reads TGTGCCATCAGTGAGTCGTCCCAAATGCCAGAGTACGAGCAGTACTTC. It yields the protein CAISESSQMPEYEQYF.